This TCR beta chain originates from a study of T cells after somatic rescue of genetic block. This CDR3 comprises 14 residues. CDR1 is SEHNR and CDR2 is FQNEAQ in the germline V gene (reference sequence). V lost 6 bases, J lost 5 bases, and 4 bases stayed unmatched. Produced via immunoSEQ multiplex PCR; TCRdb's table is partial and in-frame only. The sample has tens of thousands of clones; 90% are singletons. The chain is built from TRBV7-9 and TRBJ1-4, with 9 bases lining up with TRBD1. Sequenced: peripheral blood mononuclear cells (PBMCs). This TCR derives from a young woman. The CDR3 nucleotides are TGTGCCAGCAGGGAGGACAGGGGAAATGAAAAACTGTTTTTT. The encoded protein is CASREDRGNEKLFF.